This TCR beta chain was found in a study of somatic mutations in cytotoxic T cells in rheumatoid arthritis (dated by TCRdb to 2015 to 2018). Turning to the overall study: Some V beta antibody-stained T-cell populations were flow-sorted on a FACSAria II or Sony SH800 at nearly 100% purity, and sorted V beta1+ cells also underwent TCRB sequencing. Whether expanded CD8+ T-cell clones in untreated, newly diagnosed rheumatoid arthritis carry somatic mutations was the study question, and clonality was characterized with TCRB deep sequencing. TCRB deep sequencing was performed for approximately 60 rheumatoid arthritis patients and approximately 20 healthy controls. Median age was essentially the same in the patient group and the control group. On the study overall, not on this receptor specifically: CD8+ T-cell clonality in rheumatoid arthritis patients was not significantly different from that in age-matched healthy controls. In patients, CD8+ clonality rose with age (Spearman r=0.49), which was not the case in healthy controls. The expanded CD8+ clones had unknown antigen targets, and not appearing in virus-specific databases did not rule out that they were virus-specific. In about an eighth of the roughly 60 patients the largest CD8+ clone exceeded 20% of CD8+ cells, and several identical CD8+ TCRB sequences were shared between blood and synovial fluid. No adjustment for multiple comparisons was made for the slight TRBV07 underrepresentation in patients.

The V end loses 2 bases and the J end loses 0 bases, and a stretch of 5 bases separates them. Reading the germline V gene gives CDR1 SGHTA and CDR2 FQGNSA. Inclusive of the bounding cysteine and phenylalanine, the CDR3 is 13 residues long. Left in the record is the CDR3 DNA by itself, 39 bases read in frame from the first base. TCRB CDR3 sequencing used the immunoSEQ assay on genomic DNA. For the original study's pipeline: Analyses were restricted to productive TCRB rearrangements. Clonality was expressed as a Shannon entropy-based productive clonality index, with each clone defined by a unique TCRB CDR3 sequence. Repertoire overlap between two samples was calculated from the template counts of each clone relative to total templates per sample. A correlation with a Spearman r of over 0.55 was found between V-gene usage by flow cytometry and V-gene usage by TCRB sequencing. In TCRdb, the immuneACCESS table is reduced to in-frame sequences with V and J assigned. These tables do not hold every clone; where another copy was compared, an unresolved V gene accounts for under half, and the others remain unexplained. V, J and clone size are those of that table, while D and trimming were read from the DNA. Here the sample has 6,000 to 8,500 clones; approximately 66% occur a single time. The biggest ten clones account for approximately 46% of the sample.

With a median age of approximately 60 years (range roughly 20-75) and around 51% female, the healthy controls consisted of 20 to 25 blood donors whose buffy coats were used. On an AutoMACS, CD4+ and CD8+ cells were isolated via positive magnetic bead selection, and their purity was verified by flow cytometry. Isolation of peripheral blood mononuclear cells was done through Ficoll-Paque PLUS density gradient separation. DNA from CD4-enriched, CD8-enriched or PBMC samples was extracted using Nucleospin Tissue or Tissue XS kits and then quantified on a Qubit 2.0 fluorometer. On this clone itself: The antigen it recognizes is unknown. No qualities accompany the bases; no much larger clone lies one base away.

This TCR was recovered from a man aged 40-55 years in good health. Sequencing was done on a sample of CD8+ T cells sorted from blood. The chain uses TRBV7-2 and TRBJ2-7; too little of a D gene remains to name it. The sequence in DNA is TGTGCCAGCAGCTTACCTGGCTCCTACGAGCAGTACTTC. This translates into CASSLPGSYEQYF.